What follows describes a single T cell receptor (beta chain). In the source study's methods: Reference gene primer amplification gave nucleated cell count estimates. The repertoire was sequenced with immunoSEQ multiplex PCR; TCRdb's copy has only in-frame clones and lacks some. V and J calls and clone size come straight from that table; D and trimming were deduced from the DNA. The profile shows some 230,000 clones, roughly four fifths of them singletons. The record originates from a study of blood T cell repertoires in COVID-19. Study at large: Researchers got acute and convalescent COVID-19 samples from the United States, Italy and Spain. Nucleic acid was either cDNA or gDNA, and it came from T cells, B-cell-depleted T cells, or PBMCs.

Deletions cut 0 bases from V and 0 bases from J, with 5 bases between. The length of the CDR3 is 14 residues. Germline values: CDR1 SGHRS, CDR2 YFSETQ. The V call is TRBV5-1, the J call TRBJ2-3; D not resolved. Sequenced input: peripheral blood. This receptor was taken from a woman aged 55-70 years with acute or convalescent COVID-19. CDR3 loop: CASSLAESTDTQYF. The CDR3 nucleotides read TGCGCCAGCAGCTTGGCGGAGAGCACAGATACGCAGTATTTT.